Listed here is a single T cell receptor beta chain. Trimming stripped 3 bases from V and 2 bases from J, with 15 bases between. Germline CDR1 MNHNS, CDR2 SASEGT. The CDR3 loop spans 16 amino acids. The repertoire was sequenced with immunoSEQ multiplex PCR; TCRdb's copy has only in-frame clones and lacks some. Here the sample spans some 100,000 clones, approximately 90% being singletons. These data are taken from a study of blood T cell repertoires in COVID-19. Turning to the study itself: Samples of COVID-19 (acute and convalescent) were obtained from the United States, Italy and Spain. From T cells, B-cell-depleted T cells, or PBMCs came the material, which was cDNA or gDNA.

Material: peripheral blood. The chain links TRBV6-1 to TRBJ2-3; TRBD2 is a possible D gene (7 bases). The origin of this receptor is a man aged 55 to 70 with acute or convalescent COVID-19. In nucleotides, the CDR3 is TGTGCCAGCAGTGAGGCGGGGGCGAGTTCCACAGATACGCAGTATTTT. The encoded protein is CASSEAGASSTDTQYF.